This entry lists 7 T cell receptor beta chains sequenced from one sample in a study of cytomegalovirus exposure and HLA in healthy donors. PCR employed 60 Vbeta and 13 Jbeta primers. Sequencing was performed with immunoSEQ multiplex PCR; in TCRdb, only in-frame clones are kept and a portion is missing. The data hold roughly 150,000 clones, with approximately 78% observed a single time. The sample was PBMCs. The receptors stem from a male donor in good health and CMV-seronegative.

This clone was observed a single time. This chain connects TRBV6-1 to TRBJ1-4; D is undetermined. Germline-derived CDR1 and CDR2 are MNHNS and SASEGT. CDR3 length: 14 residues. Trimming removed 6 bases from V and 1 base from J, with 9 bases in between. The CDR3 DNA sequence: TGTGCCAGCAGGGGGAGGCAAACTAATGAAAAACTGTTTTTT. Encoded protein: CASRGRQTNEKLFF.

This chain links TRBV5-5 with TRBJ2-7; TRBD1 agrees at 8 bases. Looked up from germline, CDR1 is SGHKS and CDR2 is YYEKEE (reference sequence). V lost 4 bases to trimming and J lost 1 base; unmatched junction nucleotides: 4. CDR3 length: 14 residues. This CDR3 reads CASSVGQGSYEQYF. DNA of the CDR3: TGTGCCAGCAGCGTTGGACAGGGTTCCTACGAGCAGTACTTC.

J is TRBJ2-5 and V is TRBV6-6, with 10 bases lining up with TRBD2. Germline CDR1 and CDR2: MNHNY and SVGAGI (reference sequence). The CDR3 has 15 amino acids. V was pared by 6 bases and J by 5 bases, with 9 bases of the junction left unmatched. The CDR3 DNA reads as TGTGCCAGCAGACAAGCGGGGGGGCCGGGGGAGACCCAGTACTTC. This sequence encodes CASRQAGGPGETQYF.

The chain has TRBV19 and TRBJ1-2; D perhaps matches TRBD1 (6 bases). The CDR3 has 14 residues. The germline CDR1 and CDR2 sequences are LNHDA and SQIVND (reference sequence). Trimming shortened V by 3 bases and J by 6 bases, and 14 bases separated the two germline ends. This CDR3 is CASSIEGGWDGYTF. DNA for the CDR3: TGTGCCAGTAGTATTGAAGGGGGTTGGGATGGCTACACCTTC.

This clone was seen repeatedly, ten times or more. The V gene is TRBV4-2, the J gene TRBJ2-7, with 9 nucleotides matching TRBD2. The V segment lost 5 bases and the J segment 2 bases; nucleotides outside the gene matches: 10. The CDR3 is 16 residues long. Germline CDR1 is LGHNA and CDR2 is YNFKEQ. The CDR3 DNA is TGTGCCAGCAGCAAAGGTTCTAGCGGGAAGACCTACGAGCAGTACTTC. It is translated as CASSKGSSGKTYEQYF.

The V gene is TRBV19, the J gene TRBJ1-1; the match to TRBD1 covers 7 bases. Germline values: CDR1 LNHDA, CDR2 SQIVND (reference sequence). V dropped 6 bases and J dropped 5; count of bases not matched to a gene: 6. This CDR3 is 13 amino acids long. Here the CDR3 reads CASRTGYQTEAFF. For the CDR3, the DNA is TGTGCCAGTAGGACAGGGTACCAAACTGAAGCTTTCTTT.

The chain links TRBV28 to TRBJ1-4; tentative D call: TRBD1 (6 bases). The length of the CDR3 is 15 residues. V was shortened by 6 bases and J by 4 bases, with 15 bases between the two germline ends. Germline CDR1 and CDR2: MDHEN and SYDVKM. DNA for the CDR3: TGTGCCAGCAGCTCGCAGGGGATCGGTAATGAAAAACTGTTTTTT. Translated, it gives CASSSQGIGNEKLFF.